This TCR beta chain was retrieved from a study of molecular identifiers for immune sequencing clone quantification. About the research overall: In replicates, the authors split RNA from approximately 20,000 or 100,000 naive CD8 cells five ways and sequenced four. The study's findings and limits: Should identical TCR molecules share a barcode, the sizes of highly expanded clones could be underestimated.

Previously reported methods and listed TCR primers produced the bulk TCR libraries. TCRdb itself ran the PCR reads through MiXCR, one entry per CDR3 protein. The sample has a few hundred thousand distinct CDR3 sequences, 20% to 25% seen once. Trimming stripped 6 bases from V and 8 bases from J, with 17 bases between. In germline, CDR1 is MNHEY, CDR2 SVGEGT. The CDR3 totals 14 residues. In its sample, this clonotype was seen many times. What it recognizes is unknown. Sorting recovered naive CD8 T cells on a CD8+CD4-CCR7+CD45RA+ profile. The chain couples TRBV6-2 or TRBV6-3 to TRBJ2-4; D not certain. This TCR came from a human donor in good health. Some libraries in this study had Jurkat cell RNA spiked in. The specimen sequenced was naive CD8+ T cells from blood, with Jurkat cell RNA spiked in. Subset noted: FACS-sorted CD8+CD4-CCR7+CD45RA+ naive T cells. The CDR3 DNA follows: TGTGCCAGCAGCATCGTGGGCCGGATGGACATTCAGTACTTC. Translation: CASSIVGRMDIQYF.